The clone carrying this TCR beta chain was seen a handful of times. CDR3 length equals 15 residues. Germline V lookup: CDR1 DFQATT, CDR2 SNEGSKA (reference sequence). The V and J ends lost 7 bases and 6 bases, in that order; junction bases with no gene match: 17. Then a second PCR, running about 6 to 11 cycles, was carried out with a sample-barcoded 5' primer and a J-beta primer mix. TCRdb itself ran the 5' RACE reads through MiXCR, one entry per CDR3 protein. Counted here are some 700,000 distinct CDR3 sequences, about 42% occurring once; the ten biggest clones make up 20% to 25%. The authors drew about 10 milliliters of peripheral blood from each donor. This specimen comes from a study of blood T cells in healthy people across ages.

The chain joins TRBV20-1 to TRBJ1-1; TRBD1 matches 7 bases. The sequence derives from a woman aged 60-75 years in good health. Sequencing was done on a sample of blood. This chain's CDR3 is CSVPGQTINWAEAFF. CDR3 coding DNA: TGCAGTGTTCCGGGACAGACGATTAATTGGGCTGAAGCTTTCTTT.